Listed below are T cell receptor beta chains from one sample, sequenced in a study of blood T cell repertoires in COVID-19. TCRdb's table, derived via immunoSEQ multiplex PCR, lists solely in-frame clones and lacks some. The sample has about 230,000 clones; about 91% are singletons. Sequencing was carried out using PBMCs or T cells enriched from blood (not recorded which). The origin of the receptors is a woman aged 35 to 49 with acute COVID-19. Each CDR3 is given with its conserved first and last residue. A D gene is named only where the DNA matches it firmly. Clone size is given for some rows only: seen once, a few or many times, or a class if the clone is expanded.

TRBJ2-1,TRBD2,TRBV9,.,15,TGTGCCAGCAGTACGACTAGCGGGAGGGCTAATGAGCAGTTCTTC,CASSTTSGRANEQFF
TRBJ1-2,.,TRBV2,.,12,TGTGCCAGCAGTGAAGTCAGGGTGGGCTACACCTTC,CASSEVRVGYTF
TRBJ1-2,TRBD1,TRBV10-3,.,16,TGTGCCATCAGTGATACAGGGGGGGACAGGGCTGGTGGCTACACCTTC,CAISDTGGDRAGGYTF
TRBJ2-2,TRBD1,TRBV7-9,.,17,TGTGCCAGCAGCCCACGAAGGGACAGGGTGCTCACCGGGGAGCTGTTTTTT,CASSPRRDRVLTGELFF
TRBJ1-1,.,TRBV27,.,13,TGTGCCAGCAAGGGCGCCGGGGGCACTGAAGCTTTCTTT,CASKGAGGTEAFF
TRBJ2-1,.,TRBV18,.,11,TGTGCCAGCTCTGGTCTCGGTGAGCAGTTCTTC,CASSGLGEQFF
TRBJ1-2,.,TRBV5-1,.,14,TGCGCCAGCAGCTTAGACATTCCTAACTATGGCTACACCTTC,CASSLDIPNYGYTF
TRBJ1-1,.,TRBV7-8,.,12,TGTGCCAGCAGCCACCCGGGAGGTGAAGCTTTCTTT,CASSHPGGEAFF
TRBJ2-2,.,TRBV5-5,.,16,TGTGCCAGCAGCTTAGTTGACAGGCCCTACACCGGGGAGCTGTTTTTT,CASSLVDRPYTGELFF
TRBJ2-7,TRBD2,TRBV30,.,12,TGTGCCTGGACCCCCCGCGGGGGTGAGCAGTACTTC,CAWTPRGGEQYF
TRBJ1-4,.,TRBV10-3,.,15,TGTGCCATCAGTGAGTTACCGGTGGGAGAGGAAAAACTGTTTTTT,CAISELPVGEEKLFF
TRBJ2-3,TRBD2,TRBV3-1/TRBV3-2,.,16,TGTGCCAGCAGCCGGGGACTAGCGGCTTACACAGATACGCAGTATTTT,CASSRGLAAYTDTQYF
TRBJ2-3,TRBD2,TRBV7-2,.,15,TGTGCCAGCAGCAAAAAAGCGGGAGGGGGGGATACGCAGTATTTT,CASSKKAGGGDTQYF
TRBJ1-5,TRBD1,TRBV12-5,.,16,TGTGCTAGTGGTTTTGGACCGGGACAGAACAATCAGCCCCAGCATTTT,CASGFGPGQNNQPQHF
TRBJ1-6,.,TRBV3-1/TRBV3-2,.,16,TGTGCCAGCAGCCAGAACCCGGGACGGGGGGATTCACCCCTCCACTTT,CASSQNPGRGDSPLHF
TRBJ2-3,TRBD2,TRBV9,few,15,TGTGCCAGCAGCATGACTAGCGGGAACACAGATACGCAGTATTTT,CASSMTSGNTDTQYF
TRBJ1-3,.,TRBV7-2,few,16,TGTGCCAGCAGCTACGCGGGGCTGAGCTCTGGAAACACCATATATTTT,CASSYAGLSSGNTIYF
TRBJ1-6,TRBD1,TRBV2,many,13,TGTGCCAGCAGTTGGGACAGAGATTCACCCCTCCACTTT,CASSWDRDSPLHF
TRBJ1-4,TRBD1,TRBV7-9,.,14,TGTGCCAGCAGGGAGGGGACAGGGAATGAAAAACTGTTTTTT,CASREGTGNEKLFF
TRBJ2-1,.,TRBV20-1,.,13,TGCAGTGCTAGTGCCCTCAATCCAGGGGAGCAGTTCTTC,CSASALNPGEQFF
TRBJ1-1,.,TRBV5-1,.,14,TGCGCCAGCAGCGTCGGGTACGAGACGACGGGAGCTTTCTTT,CASSVGYETTGAFF
TRBJ1-1,TRBD1,TRBV30,.,15,TGTGCCTGGGGGGGGCCCCGGACAGGGAACACTGAAGCTTTCTTT,CAWGGPRTGNTEAFF
TRBJ1-1,.,TRBV3-1/TRBV3-2,.,14,TGTGCCAGCAGCCAAGCAGGGGTGGGCACTGAAGCTTTCTTT,CASSQAGVGTEAFF
TRBJ2-1,TRBD2,TRBV2,.,14,TGTGCCAGCAAACCTAGCGGGGGAAACAATGAGCAGTTCTTC,CASKPSGGNNEQFF
TRBJ2-5,TRBD2,TRBV5-1,.,15,TGCGCCAGCAGCCCCGGGACTAGCAGGGAGAAGACCCAGTACTTC,CASSPGTSREKTQYF
TRBJ2-1,.,TRBV6-5,.,15,TGTGCCAGCAGTATTACTAGATTATCCTACAATGAGCAGTTCTTC,CASSITRLSYNEQFF
TRBJ2-7,TRBD2,TRBV27,few,14,TGTGCCAGCGGGACTAGCTTGAGCTCCTACGAGCAGTACTTC,CASGTSLSSYEQYF
TRBJ1-5,.,TRBV9,.,17,TGTGCCAGCAGCGTAGATTCGGGAGGGGACGGATATCAGCCCCAGCATTTT,CASSVDSGGDGYQPQHF
TRBJ2-1,TRBD1,TRBV5-1,.,17,TGCGCCAGCAGCCCTGAGGGGGCGTGGGGGTCCTACAATGAGCAGTTCTTC,CASSPEGAWGSYNEQFF
TRBJ1-2,.,TRBV29-1,.,9,TGCAGCACCTCGGGTGGCTACACCTTC,CSTSGGYTF
TRBJ2-1,TRBD2,TRBV7-6,.,15,TGTGCCAGCAGCTTAGGAGCGGGAGGGCCCGGTGAGCAGTTCTTC,CASSLGAGGPGEQFF
TRBJ2-3,.,TRBV7-9,.,14,TGTGCCAGCGTAAAGACTGTGAGCACAGATACGCAGTATTTT,CASVKTVSTDTQYF
TRBJ2-3,TRBD2,TRBV5-6,.,16,TGTGCCAGCAGCCTCCCCGGGCGGGAGAAGGAAGATACGCAGTATTTT,CASSLPGREKEDTQYF
TRBJ1-5,TRBD1,TRBV3-1/TRBV3-2,.,16,TGTGCCAGCAGCCAAGCGGGACAGGCGAGCAATCAGCCCCAGCATTTT,CASSQAGQASNQPQHF
TRBJ2-2,TRBD2,TRBV7-9,once,15,TGTGCCAGCAGCTTCCTAGCGGGGGTTACCGGGGAGCTGTTTTTT,CASSFLAGVTGELFF
TRBJ2-5,.,TRBV7-9,.,15,TGTGCCAGCAGCTTAGAAGGTACTAGCCAAGAGACCCAGTACTTC,CASSLEGTSQETQYF
TRBJ1-2,.,TRBV7-9,.,14,TGTGCCAGCAGCTTGGTCGGGGGGTCCTATGGCTACACCTTC,CASSLVGGSYGYTF
TRBJ2-4,.,TRBV21-1,.,15,TGTGCCAGCAGCAAAGGGGGGGAGCTAAAAAACATTCAGTACTTC,CASSKGGELKNIQYF
TRBJ2-3,TRBD2,TRBV10-2,once,16,TGCGCCAGCGGACGCCTTCTAGCGGGATCCACAGATACGCAGTATTTT,CASGRLLAGSTDTQYF
TRBJ1-3,.,TRBV21-1,.,12,TGTGCCAGCAAGAGTTCGGAGGACACCATATATTTT,CASKSSEDTIYF
TRBJ2-3,.,TRBV13,.,15,TGTGCCAGCAGCTTACGGGCAGGGAGCACAGATACGCAGTATTTT,CASSLRAGSTDTQYF
TRBJ1-1,.,TRBV19,.,13,TGTGCCTCTAGAGACCGCGGGAACACTGAAGCTTTCTTT,CASRDRGNTEAFF
TRBJ1-1,.,TRBV2,.,12,TGTGCCAGCACGTGGCAGAACACTGAAGCTTTCTTT,CASTWQNTEAFF
TRBJ1-2,TRBD1,TRBV5-1,.,14,TGCGCCAGCAGCTTGACGGGACAGGACTATGGCTACACCTTC,CASSLTGQDYGYTF
TRBJ1-2,TRBD1,TRBV10-3,.,14,TGTGCCATCAGTGAGGAAGAGGGGGCCTATGGCTACACCTTC,CAISEEEGAYGYTF
TRBJ2-1,TRBD2,TRBV18,.,16,TGTGCCAGCTCACCACAACTAGCGGGACTGTACAATGAGCAGTTCTTC,CASSPQLAGLYNEQFF
TRBJ2-2,TRBD2,TRBV29-1,.,17,TGCAGCGTTGGCCCCCTGCGGGGGGCCGGGAACACCGGGGAGCTGTTTTTT,CSVGPLRGAGNTGELFF
TRBJ2-3,TRBD1,TRBV11-2,once,15,TGTGCCAGCAGCTTACGGGACAGGGGCACAGATACGCAGTATTTT,CASSLRDRGTDTQYF
TRBJ1-5,.,TRBV4-1,.,19,TGCGCCAGCCGCTTAACTACCGGAGGGGTTGGCGGAGTTGATCAGCCCCAGCATTTT,CASRLTTGGVGGVDQPQHF
TRBJ1-4,.,TRBV3-1/TRBV3-2,.,14,TGTGCCAGCAGCAACGACGGAGTTGATGAAAAACTGTTTTTT,CASSNDGVDEKLFF
TRBJ2-3,TRBD1,TRBV7-2,.,14,TGTGCCGTCTCCCGGGACAGGGGAACAGATACGCAGTATTTT,CAVSRDRGTDTQYF
TRBJ2-7,.,TRBV6-5,.,13,TGTGCCAGCAGTTATCAAAGGGGATACGAGCAGTACTTC,CASSYQRGYEQYF
TRBJ1-6,.,TRBV9,.,14,TGTGCCAGCAGCGTTGAGGGCAATGTGTCACCCCTCCACTTT,CASSVEGNVSPLHF
TRBJ1-5,TRBD1,TRBV18,.,15,TGTGCCAGCTCCCCGGGACAGTGGAGCAATCAGCCCCAGCATTTT,CASSPGQWSNQPQHF
TRBJ2-1,TRBD1,TRBV10-3,.,15,TGTGCCATCGGGTCCAATACAGGGGCTTACAATGAGCAGTTCTTC,CAIGSNTGAYNEQFF
TRBJ2-2,.,TRBV3-1/TRBV3-2,.,13,TGTGCCAGCACCTCGGGGGATGCGGGGGAGCTGTTTTTT,CASTSGDAGELFF
TRBJ2-1,TRBD2,TRBV18,.,18,TGTGCCAGCTCACCATTAACGCCGGGACTAGCGGGAGATAATGAGCAGTTCTTC,CASSPLTPGLAGDNEQFF
TRBJ1-1,.,TRBV19,.,13,TGTGCCAGTAAGACAACCATGAACACTGAAGCTTTCTTT,CASKTTMNTEAFF
TRBJ1-1,.,TRBV29-1,.,12,TGCAGCGTTGGTTTGGGGGGACTTGAAGCTTTCTTT,CSVGLGGLEAFF